This T cell receptor beta chain was sequenced in a study of blood T cell repertoires in COVID-19. Trimming took 0 bases from V and 6 from J, leaving 12 bases between them. The CDR3 runs 14 residues. Germline-derived CDR1 and CDR2 are SGDLS and YYNGEE. Libraries were prepared by immunoSEQ multiplex PCR; TCRdb keeps only in-frame clonotypes and omits some of them. This sample yields 220,000 or so clones, of which around nine tenths are seen a single time; about 0.8% belongs to the top ten. The Seattle patients joined while their infection was active and were tracked longitudinally afterward. The sequence derives from a man aged 55 to 70 with COVID-19, enrolled during active disease. V is TRBV9 and J is TRBJ1-1, with D perhaps TRBD1 (5 bases). The sequenced material came from peripheral blood. This CDR3 reads CASSVVGGDAEAFF. CDR3 in DNA: TGTGCCAGCAGCGTAGTCGGGGGTGATGCTGAAGCTTTCTTT.